What follows are 32 T cell receptor beta chains derived from one specimen sequenced in a study of blood T cells in healthy people across ages. A J-beta primer mix and a sample-barcoded 5' primer were used in a second PCR of about 7 to 12 cycles. MiXCR, applied by TCRdb to the 5' RACE reads, yields one record per CDR3 protein. The sample yields about 720,000 distinct CDR3 sequences, roughly 20% seen once. Material: blood. Every receptor here comes from a man between 65 and 80 years old in good health.

The chain carries TRBV12-3 or TRBV12-4 and TRBJ1-5; TRBD1 matches 7 bases. The CDR3 totals 15 residues. J lost 0 bases, V lost 5 bases, and 4 bases had no gene match. The CDR3 reads CASSQGQLSNQPQHF. The CDR3 nucleotides read TGTGCCAGCAGTCAGGGACAGCTTAGCAATCAGCCCCAGCATTTT.

In its sample, this clonotype was seen many times. The chain couples TRBV6-5 to TRBJ2-1; no definite D call. Germline V lookup: CDR1 MNHEY, CDR2 SVGAGI. Between the trimmed V and J ends, which lost 0 bases and 5 bases, there was a span of 8 bases. This CDR3 contains 14 residues. CDR3 DNA: TGTGCCAGCAGTTACTCGTATCAGAACAATGAGCAGTTCTTC. This encodes CASSYSYQNNEQFF.

This clonotype was seen more than once but under ten times. J is TRBJ1-4 and V is TRBV28; 7 bases are a match to TRBD1. Unmatched junction bases numbered 5, after V lost 2 bases and J lost 2 bases. This CDR3 is built from 16 residues. Germline V gives CDR1 MDHEN, CDR2 SYDVKM. CDR3 in DNA: TGTGCCAGCAGTTTAGCTAGGGGGCCGACTAATGAAAAACTGTTTTTT. This encodes CASSLARGPTNEKLFF.

Worth noting for this clonotype: An end of the junction does not agree with germline; a read error may underlie this. The chain is built from TRBV6-5 and TRBJ1-4; D is uncertain. Germline assignment: CDR1 MNHEY and CDR2 SVGAGI. The CDR3 sequence is 16 residues long. CDR3 DNA sequence: TGTGCCGGCAGTTACTCGGGAGGTGGTTATTCCGGAAAACTGTTTTTT. Its protein product is CAGSYSGGGYSGKLFF.

This chain joins TRBV2 and TRBJ2-6, with D perhaps TRBD1 or TRBD2 (6 bases each). CDR3 size: 18 residues. V was cut by 6 bases and J by 2 bases, with 20 bases left in between. Germline V CDR1 and CDR2: SNHLY, FYNNEI. This CDR3 is CASRTQGLSRTGANVLTF. CDR3 nucleotide sequence: TGTGCCAGCAGGACACAGGGACTCTCAAGGACTGGGGCCAACGTCCTGACTTTC.

On this clonotype itself: Without the conserved terminal phenylalanine or tryptophan, this CDR3 likely stems from a read error. The limits of the CDR3 on the DNA are not certain, so only TCRdb's listed CDR3 is given. The chain couples TRBV11-2 to TRBJ2-5; TRBD1 was called by the table and not checked on the DNA. The germline CDR1 and CDR2 sequences are SGHAT and FQNNGV. A total of 11 residues make up the CDR3, ends included. The CDR3 sequence: CASSLVGGMYV.

The chain combines TRBV5-1 with TRBJ1-4; 8 bases align to TRBD1. Germline CDR1 is SGHRS and CDR2 is YFSETQ. The CDR3 sequence is 17 residues long. The V segment lost 0 bases and the J segment 5 bases; nucleotides outside the gene matches: 9. The CDR3 here is CASSLGQGIGRNEKLFF. The CDR3, as DNA: TGCGCCAGCAGCTTGGGACAGGGGATAGGTCGAAATGAAAAACTGTTTTTT.

A single count supports this clonotype. This chain joins TRBV7-2 and TRBJ2-7, with D possibly TRBD2 on 5 matching bases. Germline V gene sequence: CDR1 SGHTA, CDR2 FQGNSA. This CDR3 contains 13 residues. V dropped 1 base and J dropped 5 bases, with 9 bases sitting between them. CDR3 region: CASSLVAGNEQYF. CDR3 sequence (DNA): TGTGCCAGCAGCTTAGTCGCGGGTAACGAGCAGTACTTC.

V usage is TRBV7-9 and J usage is TRBJ2-3, with D possibly being TRBD2 (6 bases). The V gene lost 8 bases and the J gene lost 4 bases, with 13 bases spanning the gap. Germline V gene data show CDR1 as SEHNR and CDR2 as FQNEAQ (reference sequence). The length of the CDR3 is 13 residues. CDR3 bases: TGTGCCAGCTACTCTGGGGAGGCAGATACGCAGTATTTT. It encodes CASYSGEADTQYF.

A few counts support this clonotype. The chain has TRBV19 and TRBJ1-2; the D is unclear. The germline CDR1 and CDR2 sequences are LNHDA and SQIVND (reference sequence). V was pared by 5 bases and J by 5 bases, with 12 bases between. CDR3 size: 13 residues. The CDR3, as DNA: TGTGCCAGTAGTGTCCTTTTTACATATGGCTACACCTTC. Its protein product is CASSVLFTYGYTF.

CDR3 coding DNA: TGTGCCAGCAACGGGGGGGGGTTTGGGCAGTACTTC. It encodes CASNGGGFGQYF. The rearrangement joins TRBV12-3 or TRBV12-4 to TRBJ2-7, with 8 bases lining up with TRBD2. The CDR3 consists of 12 residues. The J segment lost 9 bases and the V segment lost 7 bases, leaving 8 bases of the junction unmatched.

This clonotype was observed a few times. The CDR3 sequence is CASSQNGATNEKLFF. CDR3 bases: TGCGCCAGCAGCCAGAACGGGGCAACTAATGAAAAACTGTTTTTT. The chain carries TRBV5-1 and TRBJ1-4; D remains unclear. The CDR3 extends over 15 amino acids. Per the germline V gene, CDR1 is SGHRS and CDR2 is YFSETQ. V lost 4 bases and J lost 0, with 10 bases in between.

This clonotype was seen repeatedly, ten times or more. The J gene is TRBJ2-3, the V gene TRBV20-1; 7 bases fit TRBD1. The CDR3 length is 15 residues. V trimming: 5 bases; J trimming: 0 bases; junction bases outside the gene matches: 8. The germline V gene has CDR1 DFQATT and CDR2 SNEGSKA (reference sequence). CDR3 region: CSAQTGRQSTDTQYF. CDR3 coding DNA: TGCAGTGCTCAGACAGGGCGCCAAAGCACAGATACGCAGTATTTT.

The J gene is TRBJ1-1, the V gene TRBV7-9; D is possibly TRBD1 (6 bases). V was pared by 1 base and J by 1 base, with 10 bases between. The germline V gene encodes CDR1 SEHNR and CDR2 FQNEAQ (reference sequence). CDR3 length: 15 amino acids. The CDR3 region is CASSLGDRRNTEAFF. The CDR3 DNA sequence: TGTGCCAGCAGCTTAGGCGACAGGAGGAACACTGAAGCTTTCTTT.

With regard to this clonotype: A read error may be the cause here, since a much bigger clone is one base away. The genes are TRBV6-6 and TRBJ1-5; 7 bases are a match to TRBD1. The V gene's germline CDR1 is MNHNY and CDR2 SVGAGI (reference sequence). CDR3 length equals 13 residues. Here the CDR3 DNA reads TGTGCCAGCAATACAGGGGTTAGTCAGCCCCGGCATTTT. As protein: CASNTGVSQPRHF.

V is TRBV9 and J is TRBJ2-2, with D perhaps given as TRBD1 or TRBD2 (5 bases each). V was trimmed by 1 base and J by 7 bases, leaving 8 bases between them. Germline CDR1 and CDR2: SGDLS and YYNGEE. The CDR3 runs 13 residues. CDR3 DNA: TGTGCCAGCAGCGTATTGGGGGTCGGGGAGCTGTTTTTT. Protein: CASSVLGVGELFF.

The chain carries TRBV28 and TRBJ2-5, with 7 bases that match TRBD2. The DNA end lines up better with TRBJ2-1; the J call may be wrong. This CDR3 comprises 12 residues. Per germline, CDR1 MDHEN and CDR2 SYDVKM. This chain's CDR3 is CASSPLPGLQFF. The DNA of the CDR3 is TGTGCCAGCAGTCCTCTACCGGGACTACAGTTCTTC.

This clonotype was found a few times. The chain combines TRBV20-1 with TRBJ2-4; TRBD2 might be the D (6 bases). V lost 3 bases to trimming and J lost 3 bases, with 18 bases between them. Germline-derived CDR1 and CDR2 are DFQATT and SNEGSKA (reference sequence). The CDR3 length is 16 residues. Here the CDR3 DNA reads TGCAGTGCTAGCACGACTAGGGGTCGTGGCAAAAACATTCAGTACTTC. Amino acid sequence: CSASTTRGRGKNIQYF.

V is TRBV6-1 and J is TRBJ1-1; D remains unclear. Trimming removed 7 bases at V and 0 bases at J, with 15 bases between. CDR1 is MNHNS, CDR2 SASEGT, per germline. The CDR3 has 15 amino acids. The CDR3 loop reads CASTAVSHMNTEAFF. CDR3 nucleotides: TGTGCCAGCACCGCGGTGAGTCACATGAACACTGAAGCTTTCTTT.

The chain employs TRBV5-5 and TRBJ2-7, with TRBD1 as a possible D gene (7 bases). The CDR3 length is 15 residues. In germline, CDR1 is SGHKS, CDR2 YYEKEE (reference sequence). V lost 0 bases, J lost 6 bases, and 16 bases lay in between. The CDR3 sequence is CASSLEQGGVGEQYF. The CDR3 region has the DNA TGTGCCAGCAGCTTGGAGCAGGGGGGTGTAGGCGAGCAGTACTTC.

This clonotype has a handful of counts. The chain joins TRBV12-3 or TRBV12-4 to TRBJ2-3; possible D gene TRBD2, 7 bases. Trimming took 2 bases from V and 1 from J, leaving 16 bases between them. The CDR3 spans 17 residues. The CDR3, as DNA: TGTGCCAGCAGTTTAAGCGCGAGCGGGACACGCACAGATACGCAGTATTTT. This translates into CASSLSASGTRTDTQYF.

This clonotype was counted ten times or more. The V gene is TRBV2, the J gene TRBJ2-1, with 9 bases that match TRBD2. The CDR3 covers 15 residues. The germline gives CDR1 SNHLY, CDR2 FYNNEI. V gave up 1 base and J gave up 7 bases; unmatched junction bases: 5. For the CDR3, the DNA is TGTGCCAGCAGTGAAGGCCTAGCGGGGAAGAATGAGCAGTTCTTC. This translates into CASSEGLAGKNEQFF. Full variable domain (outside the CDR3, taken from reference TRBV2 and TRBJ2-1): EPEVTQTPSHQVTQMGQEVILRCVPISNHLYFYWYRQILGQKVEFLVSFYNNEISEKSEIFDDQFSVERPDGSNFTLKIRSTKLEDSAMYFCASSEGLAGKNEQFFGPGTRLTVL.

A remark on this clonotype: This clone may be a read error of a much larger clone one base away. The V call is TRBV11-2, the J call TRBJ1-4; 7 bases align to TRBD1. The V gene end was trimmed by 1 base and the J gene end by 8 bases; junction bases not matched to a gene: 10. Germline CDR1 SGHAT, CDR2 FQNNGV. This CDR3 is 16 amino acids long. DNA of the CDR3: TGTGCCAGCAGCTTAGTAGGAGGGGGCTTGAGGGAAAAACTGTTTTTT. Its translation is CASSLVGGGLREKLFF.

This clonotype was counted many times. The genes are TRBV5-6 and TRBJ2-1, with 10 bases aligning to TRBD1. The germline V gene encodes CDR1 SGHDT and CDR2 YYEEEE. V lost 0 bases and J lost 4; bases outside the gene matches: 4. The CDR3 is 16 amino acids. CDR3 sequence reads: CASSLGGTGAYNEQFF. CDR3 nucleotide sequence: TGTGCCAGCAGCTTGGGGGGGACAGGGGCATACAATGAGCAGTTCTTC.

This clonotype was picked up a small number of times. The chain couples TRBV7-9 to TRBJ1-2, with TRBD1 as a possible D gene (5 bases). Trimming took 7 bases from V and 5 from J, leaving 20 bases between them. Germline V gives CDR1 SEHNR, CDR2 FQNEAQ (reference sequence). This CDR3 has 15 residues. CDR3 in DNA: TGTGCCAGCACTCAGACCCAAACGGGGCTTTATGGCTACACCTTC. Amino acid sequence: CASTQTQTGLYGYTF.

This clonotype was detected once. V usage is TRBV7-9 and J usage is TRBJ2-5; maybe TRBD2 (6 bases). The J call could be wrong; TRBJ2-7 is a better fit for the DNA end. CDR1 is SEHNR, CDR2 FQNEAQ, per germline (reference sequence). The CDR3 totals 12 residues. In nucleotides, the CDR3 is TGTGCCTGGGGGGAGTTCTCCTACGAGCAGTACTTC. It codes for CAWGEFSYEQYF.

The genes are TRBV11-2 and TRBJ2-7, with 11 positions matching TRBD2. Trimming took 3 bases from V and 0 from J; bases not matched to a gene: 1. Germline V gives CDR1 SGHAT, CDR2 FQNNGV. The CDR3 runs to 15 residues. The CDR3 nucleotides are TGTGCCAGCAGCTTCACTAGCGGGAGCTCCTACGAGCAGTACGTC. It encodes CASSFTSGSSYEQYV.

This clonotype was detected many times. V usage is TRBV7-6 and J usage is TRBJ2-5; 9 positions agree with TRBD2. Per the germline V gene, CDR1 is SGHVS and CDR2 is FNYEAQ. J gave up 5 bases and V 4 bases, and 11 bases lay outside the gene matches. The CDR3 has 16 residues. The chain's CDR3 is CASSSSSGGRSETQYF. The CDR3 DNA is TGTGCCAGCAGCTCAAGTAGCGGGGGACGTTCCGAGACCCAGTACTTC. The entire variable domain, with the rest obtained from reference TRBV7-6 and TRBJ2-5, is as follows: GAGVSQSPRYKVTKRGQDVALRCDPISGHVSLYWYRQALGQGPEFLTYFNYEAQQDKSGLPNDRFSAERPEGSISTLTIQRTEQRDSAMYRCASSSSSGGRSETQYFGPGTRLLVL.

The V call is TRBV6-5, the J call TRBJ1-2; TRBD1 is a possible D gene (5 bases). The CDR3 loop spans 13 amino acids. CDR1 is MNHEY and CDR2 is SVGAGI in the germline V gene. V was trimmed by 6 bases and J by 4 bases, leaving 12 bases between them. The CDR3: CASSPAGFYGYTF. The CDR3 DNA reads as TGTGCCAGCAGCCCCGCAGGGTTCTATGGCTACACCTTC.

The chain links TRBV18 to TRBJ2-1, with no clear D. CDR1 KGHSH and CDR2 LQKENI come from the germline V gene. The CDR3 runs to 14 residues. Trimming left V 1 base short and J 4 bases short, with 8 bases between. DNA of the CDR3: TGTGCCAGCTCACCACTAGCCCAATACAATGAGCAGTTCTTC. It is translated as CASSPLAQYNEQFF.

The chain carries TRBV6-6 and TRBJ1-4; the D gene is possibly TRBD1 (6 bases). There are 14 residues in the CDR3. CDR1 and CDR2 (germline): MNHNY, SVGAGI (reference sequence). Between the trimmed V and J ends, which lost 2 bases and 8 bases, there was a span of 12 bases. CDR3 in amino acids: CASSYNREGEKLFF. The CDR3 nucleotides are TGTGCCAGCAGTTACAACAGGGAGGGGGAAAAACTGTTTTTT.

The V and J genes are TRBV12-5 and TRBJ1-5; 7 positions match TRBD1. This CDR3 contains 15 residues. Germline CDR1 reads LGHNT; CDR2 reads FRNRAP. The V segment lost 3 bases and the J segment 5 bases; nucleotides outside the gene matches: 7. The CDR3 loop reads CASGFRRGHDQPQHF. The CDR3 bases are TGTGCTAGTGGTTTTAGGAGGGGGCACGATCAGCCCCAGCATTTT.